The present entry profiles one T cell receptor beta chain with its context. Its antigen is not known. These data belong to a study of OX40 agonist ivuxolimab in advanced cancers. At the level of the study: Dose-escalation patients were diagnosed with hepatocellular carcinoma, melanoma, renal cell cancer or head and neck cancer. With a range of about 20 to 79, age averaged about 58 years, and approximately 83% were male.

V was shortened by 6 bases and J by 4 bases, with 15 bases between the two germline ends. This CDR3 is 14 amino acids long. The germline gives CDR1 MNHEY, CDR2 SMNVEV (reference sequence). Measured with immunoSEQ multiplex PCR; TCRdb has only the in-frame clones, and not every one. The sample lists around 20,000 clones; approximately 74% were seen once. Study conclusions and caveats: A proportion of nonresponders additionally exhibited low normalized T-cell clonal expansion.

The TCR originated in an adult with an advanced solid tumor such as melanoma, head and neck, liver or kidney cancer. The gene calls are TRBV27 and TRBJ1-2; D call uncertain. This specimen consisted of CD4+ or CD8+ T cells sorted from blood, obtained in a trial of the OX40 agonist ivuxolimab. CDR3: CASRLGSSGYGYTF. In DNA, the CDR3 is TGTGCCAGCAGACTTGGCAGTTCTGGCTATGGCTACACCTTC.